This TCR beta chain was documented in a study of control samples from healthy donors and cancer patients. The length of the CDR3 is 13 residues. The germline gives CDR1 SGHDT, CDR2 YYEEEE. V was shortened by 2 bases and J by 3 bases, with 7 bases between the two germline ends. TCRdb's copy holds only in-frame clones and misses some; the assay was immunoSEQ multiplex PCR. The sample lists some 120,000 clones, approximately 94% occurring once. The chain is built from TRBV5-6 and TRBJ2-3; possible D gene TRBD2, 5 bases. This TCR came from a man between 45 and 60 years old with head and neck cancer. Sequenced input: PBMCs. CDR3 residues: CASSLLGTDTQYF. The CDR3 DNA follows: TGTGCCAGCAGCTTACTAGGAACAGATACGCAGTATTTT.